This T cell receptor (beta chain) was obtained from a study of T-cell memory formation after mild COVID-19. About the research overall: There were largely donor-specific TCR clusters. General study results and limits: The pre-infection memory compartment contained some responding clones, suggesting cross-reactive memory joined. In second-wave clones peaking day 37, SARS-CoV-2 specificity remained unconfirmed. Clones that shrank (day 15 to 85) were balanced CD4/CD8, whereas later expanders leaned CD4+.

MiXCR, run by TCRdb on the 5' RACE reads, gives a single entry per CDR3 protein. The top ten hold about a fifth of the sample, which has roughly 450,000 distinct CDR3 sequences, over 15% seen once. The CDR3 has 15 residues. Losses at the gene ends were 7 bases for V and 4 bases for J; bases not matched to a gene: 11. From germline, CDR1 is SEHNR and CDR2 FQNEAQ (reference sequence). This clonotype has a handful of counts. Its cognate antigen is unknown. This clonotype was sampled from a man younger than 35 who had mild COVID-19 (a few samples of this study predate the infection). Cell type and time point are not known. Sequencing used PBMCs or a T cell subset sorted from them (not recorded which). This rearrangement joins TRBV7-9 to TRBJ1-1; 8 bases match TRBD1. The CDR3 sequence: CASKRAGQGSTEAFF. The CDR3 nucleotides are TGTGCCAGCAAGCGCGCTGGACAGGGTTCCACTGAAGCTTTCTTT. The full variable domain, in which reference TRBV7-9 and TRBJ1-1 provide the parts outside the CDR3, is DTGVSQNPRHKITKRGQNVTFRCDPISEHNRLYWYRQTLGQGPEFLTYFQNEAQLEKSRLLSDRFSAERPKGSFSTLEIQRTEQGDSAMYLCASKRAGQGSTEAFFGQGTRLTVV.